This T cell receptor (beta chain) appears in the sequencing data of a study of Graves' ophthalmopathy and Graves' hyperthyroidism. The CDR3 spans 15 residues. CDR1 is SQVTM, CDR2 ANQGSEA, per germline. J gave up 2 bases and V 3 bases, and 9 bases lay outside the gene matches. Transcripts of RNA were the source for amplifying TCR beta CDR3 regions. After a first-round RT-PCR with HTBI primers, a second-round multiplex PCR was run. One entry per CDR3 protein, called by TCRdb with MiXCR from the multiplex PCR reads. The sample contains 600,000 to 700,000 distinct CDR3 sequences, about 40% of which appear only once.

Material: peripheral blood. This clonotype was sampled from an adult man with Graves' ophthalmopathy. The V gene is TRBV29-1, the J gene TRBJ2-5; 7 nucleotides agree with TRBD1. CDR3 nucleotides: TGCAGCGTTGACTTGGGACGGACAGGTCAAGAGACCCAGTACTTC. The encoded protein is CSVDLGRTGQETQYF.